The rows below give T cell receptor beta chains drawn from one sample of a study of T-cell reconstitution after alpha-beta-depleted transplantation in children. A single record per CDR3 protein comes from TCRdb applying MiXCR to the PCR reads. Of nearly 350,000 distinct CDR3 sequences listed, around 15% are singletons. The sample here was PBMCs, mostly from graft donor cells, taken 360 days after TCRalphabeta/CD19-depleted stem cell transplant. The receptors were sampled from a male patient between 2 and 10 years old who had a stem cell transplant for acute lymphoblastic leukemia, so the T cells may come from the graft donor. CDR3s include the opening cysteine and the closing phenylalanine or tryptophan. Fields, in order: J gene, V gene, D gene, clone size, CDR3 protein, CDR3 DNA. The D gene is left open where the match is weak. Size tells how often a clone was seen (once, few, many) or the class of an expanded clone, and some rows leave it out.

>TRBJ2-1|TRBV4-3|NA|few
CASSQDIRGHEQFF
TGCGCCAGCAGCCAAGATATCCGGGGACATGAGCAGTTCTTC
>TRBJ2-1|TRBV4-2|NA|NA
CASSQVWRGRAYNEQFF
TGTGCCAGCAGCCAAGTTTGGAGGGGAAGGGCGTACAATGAGCAGTTCTTC
>TRBJ1-1|TRBV25-1|NA|many
CASSSETEAFF
TGTGCCAGCAGTAGCGAAACTGAAGCTTTCTTT
>TRBJ1-3|TRBV12-3/TRBV12-4|NA|NA
CASSLDGYSGNTIYF
TGTGCCAGCAGTTTGGACGGATACTCTGGAAACACCATATATTTT
>TRBJ2-5|TRBV5-1|TRBD2|many
CASSGDSLAGVKTQYF
TGCGCCAGCAGCGGGGACAGTTTAGCGGGAGTAAAGACCCAGTACTTC
>TRBJ2-2|TRBV27|TRBD1|many
CASSLGQGGGELFF
TGTGCCAGCAGTCTAGGACAGGGCGGCGGGGAGCTGTTTTTT
>TRBJ2-1|TRBV4-2|TRBD2|NA
CASSRAGGVNEQFF
TGTGCCAGCAGCCGAGCGGGAGGGGTCAATGAGCAGTTCTTC
>TRBJ2-3|TRBV5-1|NA|few
CASSLWNGGIDGTDTQYF
TGCGCCAGCAGCTTGTGGAATGGGGGGATTGATGGAACAGATACGCAGTATTTT
>TRBJ2-5|TRBV2|NA|few
CASSVKNQGTQYF
TGTGCCAGCAGTGTGAAGAACCAGGGGACCCAGTACTTC
>TRBJ2-1|TRBV12-3/TRBV12-4|TRBD2|few
CASSAGLAEFNEQFF
TGTGCCAGCAGTGCGGGACTAGCTGAATTTAATGAGCAGTTCTTC
>TRBJ2-4|TRBV4-1|NA|many
CASSQHPFGAKNIQYF
TGCGCCAGCAGCCAACACCCCTTTGGGGCCAAAAACATTCAGTACTTC
>TRBJ2-6|TRBV5-1|NA|NA
CASSLGSAGANVLTF
TGCGCCAGCAGCTTGGGGTCAGCAGGGGCCAACGTCCTGACTTTC
>TRBJ2-1|TRBV19|NA|few
CASSIVVSGASYNEQFF
TGTGCCAGTAGTATAGTCGTTAGCGGTGCCTCCTACAATGAGCAGTTCTTC
>TRBJ2-7|TRBV20-1|NA|few
CSGGRHYEQYF
TGCAGTGGTGGGAGACACTACGAGCAGTACTTC
>TRBJ1-5|TRBV12-3/TRBV12-4|NA|few
CASTADPRGQPQHF
TGTGCCAGCACCGCGGACCCTAGGGGCCAGCCCCAGCATTTT
>TRBJ2-3|TRBV20-1|TRBD2|NA
CSARDLAGTDTQYF
TGCAGTGCTAGAGATCTAGCGGGTACAGATACGCAGTATTTT
>TRBJ1-4|TRBV2|NA|NA
CASSEDGEYSTNEKLFF
TGTGCCAGCAGTGAGGATGGGGAGTACTCAACTAATGAAAAACTGTTTTTT
>TRBJ2-2|TRBV25-1|NA|NA
CASSEEGGAGELFF
TGTGCCAGCAGTGAAGAGGGTGGGGCCGGGGAGCTGTTTTTT
>TRBJ2-1|TRBV15|TRBD2|NA
CATYSGSGSYNEQFF
TGTGCCACTTATAGCGGGAGCGGGTCCTACAATGAGCAGTTCTTC
>TRBJ2-1|TRBV5-5|NA|few
CASSFFTGGGNEQFF
TGTGCCAGCAGCTTCTTTACAGGGGGGGGAAATGAGCAGTTCTTC
>TRBJ2-2|TRBV28|TRBD2|few
CARGMARASGRNTGELFF
TGTGCCAGAGGGATGGCTAGGGCTAGCGGGAGGAACACCGGGGAGCTGTTTTTT
>TRBJ2-1|TRBV18|TRBD2|NA
CASSAQRDYNEQFF
TGTGCCAGCTCAGCCCAGCGGGACTACAATGAGCAGTTCTTC
>TRBJ1-1|TRBV4-3|NA|NA
CASSQDRVGRTEAFF
TGCGCCAGCAGCCAAGATCGGGTCGGGCGGACTGAAGCTTTCTTT
>TRBJ1-5|TRBV12-3/TRBV12-4|TRBD1|few
CASSFRQGSQPQHF
TGTGCCAGCAGTTTTCGACAGGGCAGTCAGCCCCAGCATTTT
>TRBJ2-7|TRBV9|TRBD1|NA
CASSSQLTGDEQYF
TGTGCCAGCAGCTCTCAACTAACAGGGGACGAGCAGTACTTC
>TRBJ2-3|TRBV15|NA|many
CATRDGDGTDTQYF
TGTGCCACCAGAGATGGGGACGGCACAGATACGCAGTATTTT
>TRBJ1-5|TRBV28|TRBD1|once
CASASLTGEGRLSNQPQHF
TGTGCCAGCGCCTCGTTGACAGGGGAAGGACGGCTTAGCAATCAGCCCCAGCATTTT
>TRBJ2-3|TRBV5-1|NA|many
CASSLNTGSTDTQYF
TGCGCCAGCAGCTTGAATACGGGATCCACAGATACGCAGTATTTT
>TRBJ2-2|TRBV7-9|TRBD2|many
CASSRTSGYNTGELFF
TGTGCCAGCAGCCGGACTAGCGGGTACAACACCGGGGAGCTGTTTTTT
>TRBJ2-3|TRBV15|TRBD1|NA
CATSRARTGATTDTQYF
TGTGCCACCAGCAGAGCCCGGACAGGGGCGACCACAGATACGCAGTATTTT
>TRBJ2-3|TRBV29-1|NA|NA
CSVPFGSLSNTQYF
TGCAGCGTCCCCTTCGGTTCATTGAGTAATACGCAGTATTTT
>TRBJ2-2|TRBV5-4|NA|NA
CASSLMASANTGELFF
TGTGCCAGCAGCTTGATGGCTAGCGCAAACACCGGGGAGCTGTTTTTT
>TRBJ2-3|TRBV28|TRBD1|few
CASRPGQGLDTQYF
TGTGCCAGCAGACCGGGACAGGGACTGGATACGCAGTATTTT
>TRBJ1-5|TRBV12-3/TRBV12-4|NA|few
CASRLTGTSNQPQHF
TGTGCCAGCAGGTTAACCGGGACTAGCAATCAGCCCCAGCATTTT
>TRBJ2-1|TRBV9|NA|NA
CASSARTTSNEQFF
TGTGCCAGCAGCGCGAGGACTACTTCCAATGAGCAGTTCTTC
>TRBJ2-1|TRBV12-3/TRBV12-4|NA|NA
CASSLEARPVADNEQFF
TGTGCCAGCAGTTTAGAGGCCAGACCGGTCGCGGACAATGAGCAGTTCTTC
>TRBJ2-1|TRBV20-1|NA|few
CSARAGKDEQFF
TGCAGTGCTAGAGCCGGGAAAGATGAGCAGTTCTTC
>TRBJ1-1|TRBV5-1|NA|NA
CASSTDALNTEAFF
TGCGCCAGCAGCACGGACGCATTGAACACTGAAGCTTTCTTT
>TRBJ2-2|TRBV10-3|NA|few
CGIRGDWATGELFF
TGTGGCATCAGGGGGGATTGGGCCACCGGGGAGCTGTTTTTT
>TRBJ2-3|TRBV11-2|NA|many
CASSVSPLAVPRTSTDTQYF
TGTGCCAGCAGCGTATCCCCCTTAGCGGTGCCCCGGACTAGCACAGATACGCAGTATTTT
>TRBJ2-2|TRBV28|NA|many
CASTPGSTGELFF
TGTGCCAGCACCCCAGGGTCCACCGGGGAGCTGTTTTTT
>TRBJ2-3|TRBV29-1|NA|many
CSGGSADTQYF
TGCAGCGGTGGTAGTGCAGATACGCAGTATTTT
>TRBJ2-7|TRBV29-1|TRBD2|many
CSATSGRSYEQYF
TGCAGCGCTACTAGCGGGAGGTCCTACGAGCAGTACTTC
>TRBJ2-2|TRBV5-1|TRBD2|many
CASSLVLAKGGELFF
TGCGCCAGCAGCTTGGTACTAGCGAAGGGCGGGGAGCTGTTTTTT
>TRBJ2-2|TRBV29-1|NA|many
CSVEVVGPGELFF
TGCAGCGTTGAAGTAGTAGGGCCCGGGGAGCTGTTTTTT
>TRBJ2-7|TRBV6-1|NA|NA
CASSEVPRGLAGGYEQYF
TGTGCCAGCAGTGAGGTCCCTAGGGGCCTTGCAGGGGGGTACGAGCAGTACTTC
>TRBJ1-2|TRBV4-1|NA|few
CASSQVEHPGYTF
TGCGCCAGCAGCCAAGTGGAACATCCCGGCTACACCTTC
>TRBJ2-7|TRBV12-3/TRBV12-4|TRBD1|few
CASSLGTGGGSTEQYF
TGTGCCAGCAGTTTGGGGACAGGGGGCGGCTCAACCGAGCAGTACTTC
>TRBJ2-3|TRBV9|TRBD2|NA
CASSVAGLAADTQYF
TGTGCCAGCAGCGTAGCAGGACTAGCCGCAGATACGCAGTATTTT
>TRBJ2-1|TRBV12-5|NA|few
CASGVLSGSPYNEQFF
TGTGCTAGTGGGGTCCTATCCGGGAGTCCCTACAATGAGCAGTTCTTC
>TRBJ2-5|TRBV7-7|NA|NA
CASSLGHSETQYF
TGTGCTAGCAGCTTGGGTCACTCGGAGACCCAGTACTTC
>TRBJ2-2|TRBV7-9|NA|NA
CATVTGELFF
TGTGCTACGGTCACCGGGGAGCTGTTTTTT
>TRBJ2-5|TRBV9|NA|many
CASSVVGAGETQYF
TGTGCCAGCAGCGTAGTGGGGGCTGGGGAGACCCAGTACTTC
>TRBJ2-4|TRBV6-2/TRBV6-3|NA|NA
CASSYGGANIQYF
TGTGCCAGCAGTTACGGGGGTGCAAACATTCAGTACTTC
>TRBJ2-2|TRBV6-5|NA|few
CASSYPLRRMKAGELFF
TGTGCCAGCAGTTACCCTCTGAGGAGAATGAAGGCCGGGGAGCTGTTTTTT
>TRBJ2-7|TRBV5-1|TRBD1|few
CASSFRQGSYEQYF
TGCGCCAGCAGCTTTAGACAGGGTTCTTACGAGCAGTACTTC
>TRBJ1-2|TRBV20-1|NA|NA
CSALTGLGGYTF
TGCAGTGCGCTGACCGGTCTTGGCGGCTACACCTTC
>TRBJ2-1|TRBV7-7|NA|few
CASSLAAGPGVNEQFF
TGTGCTAGCAGCTTGGCGGCGGGCCCTGGAGTGAATGAGCAGTTCTTC